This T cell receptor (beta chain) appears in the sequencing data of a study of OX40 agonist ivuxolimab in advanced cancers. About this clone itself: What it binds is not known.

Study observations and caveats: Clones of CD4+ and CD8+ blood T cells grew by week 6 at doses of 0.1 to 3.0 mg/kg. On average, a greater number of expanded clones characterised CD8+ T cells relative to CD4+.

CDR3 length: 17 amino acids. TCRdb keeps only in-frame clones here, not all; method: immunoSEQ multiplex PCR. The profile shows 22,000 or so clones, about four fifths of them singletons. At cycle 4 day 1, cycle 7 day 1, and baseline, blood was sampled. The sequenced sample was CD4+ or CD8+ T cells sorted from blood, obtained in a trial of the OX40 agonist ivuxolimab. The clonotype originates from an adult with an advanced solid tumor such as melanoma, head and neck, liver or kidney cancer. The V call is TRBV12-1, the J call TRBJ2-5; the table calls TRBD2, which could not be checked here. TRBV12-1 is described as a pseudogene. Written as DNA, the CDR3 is TGTGCCAGCAGCCTCCGCCTCATAGCGGGAGGCCAAGAGACCCAGTACTTC. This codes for CASSLRLIAGGQETQYF.